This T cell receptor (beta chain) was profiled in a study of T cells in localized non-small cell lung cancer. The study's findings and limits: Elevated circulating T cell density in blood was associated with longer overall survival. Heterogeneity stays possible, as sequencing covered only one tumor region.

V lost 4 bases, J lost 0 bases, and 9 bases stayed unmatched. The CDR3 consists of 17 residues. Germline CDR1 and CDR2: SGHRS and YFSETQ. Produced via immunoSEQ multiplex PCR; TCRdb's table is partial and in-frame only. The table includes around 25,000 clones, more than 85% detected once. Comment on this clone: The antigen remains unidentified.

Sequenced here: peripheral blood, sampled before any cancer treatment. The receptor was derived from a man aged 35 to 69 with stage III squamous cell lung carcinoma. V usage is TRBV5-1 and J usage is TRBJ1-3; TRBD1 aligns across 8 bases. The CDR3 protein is CASSLETGGFSGNTIYF. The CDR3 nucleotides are TGCGCCAGCAGCCTCGAAACAGGGGGTTTCTCTGGAAACACCATATATTTT.